This is a list of T cell receptor beta chains from one sample in a study of vaccination effects on CD4 cells after COVID-19. Data came from immunoSEQ multiplex PCR; TCRdb stores just in-frame clones and leaves some out. Of 66,000 or so clones in the sample, roughly 80% are singletons; the top ten hold about 2.4%. Their specific antigens are unknown. The input for sequencing was CD4+ T cells from PBMCs cultured without peptide, taken after COVID-19 vaccination. Receptors originate from a human donor who received a COVID-19 vaccine. CDR3s include the opening cysteine and the closing phenylalanine or tryptophan. A D gene is named only where the DNA matches it firmly. Clone size, where shown, is once, few, many, or a class for clones that have expanded.

clone_size	d_call	j_call	v_call	cdr3_aa	cdr3_nt
-	-	TRBJ2-5	TRBV5-1	CASSLPGQETQYF	TGCGCCAGCAGCTTGCCGGGGCAAGAGACCCAGTACTTC
-	TRBD1	TRBJ2-5	TRBV5-1	CASFRGLRETQYF	TGCGCCAGCTTCAGGGGGTTAAGGGAGACCCAGTACTTC
-	TRBD2	TRBJ2-1	TRBV7-2	CASSLGGGRRVEQFF	TGTGCCAGCAGCTTGGGCGGGGGGCGGAGAGTTGAGCAGTTCTTC
-	-	TRBJ1-6	TRBV6-4	CASSGDRPLNLHF	TGTGCCAGCAGTGGAGACAGGCCCCTAAACCTCCACTTT
-	-	TRBJ2-2	TRBV12-5	CASGLVPYREITGELFF	TGTGCTAGTGGTTTGGTACCCTACAGGGAAATCACCGGGGAGCTGTTTTTT
-	-	TRBJ1-2	TRBV19	CASIKGPSRNYGYTF	TGTGCCAGTATCAAAGGCCCGTCTCGCAACTATGGCTACACCTTC
-	TRBD1	TRBJ1-2	TRBV7-9	CASSLPGQGASGYTF	TGTGCCAGCAGCCTTCCGGGACAGGGGGCTAGCGGCTACACCTTC
-	-	TRBJ1-2	TRBV5-1	CASSYSEPYGYTF	TGCGCCAGCAGCTATTCGGAACCCTATGGCTACACCTTC
once	-	TRBJ2-1	TRBV9	CASSADGPSYNEQFF	TGTGCCAGCAGCGCTGATGGGCCTTCCTACAATGAGCAGTTCTTC
once	-	TRBJ2-4	TRBV10-3	CAISETLGPRNIQYF	TGTGCCATCAGTGAGACCCTGGGACCGAGAAACATTCAGTACTTC
few	-	TRBJ1-3	TRBV29-1	CSGEGSGNTIYF	TGCAGCGGGGAGGGTTCTGGAAACACCATATATTTT
-	TRBD2	TRBJ2-3	TRBV6-5	CASRDSGASTDTQYF	TGTGCCAGCAGGGATAGCGGGGCCTCCACAGATACGCAGTATTTT
few	-	TRBJ1-5	TRBV19	CASSVSINQPQHF	TGTGCCAGTAGTGTGTCGATCAATCAGCCCCAGCATTTT
-	-	TRBJ1-2	TRBV4-1	CASSNLGRAYGYTF	TGCGCCAGCAGCAACCTCGGGCGGGCTTATGGCTACACCTTC
-	-	TRBJ1-5	TRBV5-6	CASSFRSQGFSEPQHF	TGTGCCAGCAGCTTTCGATCACAGGGCTTCTCGGAGCCCCAGCATTTT
-	-	TRBJ1-2	TRBV6-5	CASSLNYGYTF	TGTGCCAGCAGCTTAAACTATGGCTACACCTTC
few	-	TRBJ2-2	TRBV7-3	CASSLRDSRTSGELFF	TGTGCCAGCAGCTTAAGGGACTCCCGAACCTCCGGGGAGCTGTTTTTT
-	-	TRBJ2-5	TRBV20-1	CSATSGETQYF	TGCAGTGCTACCAGCGGGGAGACCCAGTACTTC
-	TRBD1	TRBJ1-6	TRBV7-9	CASSVTTGGFSPLHF	TGTGCCAGCAGCGTCACGACAGGGGGTTTTTCACCCCTCCACTTT
-	TRBD1	TRBJ1-5	TRBV15	CATRAEGTGIYQPQHF	TGTGCCACCAGAGCTGAAGGGACAGGCATTTATCAGCCCCAGCATTTT
-	-	TRBJ1-4	TRBV6-2/TRBV6-3	CASSQILTVGTRRKALVEKLFF	TGTGCCAGCAGCCAAATACTGACAGTGGGAACGAGGCGAAAAGCGCTTGTTGAAAAACTGTTTTTT
once	-	TRBJ2-5	TRBV6-5	CASSYHRGLETQYF	TGTGCCAGCAGTTACCACCGGGGGCTAGAGACCCAGTACTTC
-	-	TRBJ2-2	TRBV6-6	CASSSPANTGELFF	TGTGCCAGCAGTTCTCCTGCAAACACCGGGGAGCTGTTTTTT
few	TRBD1	TRBJ1-5	TRBV28	CASSGRDSLNQPQHF	TGTGCCAGCAGTGGACGGGACAGCCTCAATCAGCCCCAGCATTTT
few	-	TRBJ2-2	TRBV19	CASSPDRGELFF	TGTGCCAGTAGTCCTGATAGAGGGGAGCTGTTTTTT
-	TRBD2	TRBJ2-1	TRBV5-1	CASSLGSGGSYNEQFF	TGCGCCAGCAGCTTGGGGAGCGGGGGCTCCTACAATGAGCAGTTCTTC
-	-	TRBJ1-2	TRBV5-1	CASSSEGAGYGYTF	TGCGCCAGCAGTTCCGAAGGGGCAGGCTATGGCTACACCTTC
-	-	TRBJ1-2	TRBV7-2	CASSLVHIGSGYTF	TGTGCCAGCAGCTTAGTGCATATCGGTTCTGGCTACACCTTC
-	TRBD1	TRBJ2-2	TRBV18	CASSPFRGQGSNTGELFF	TGTGCCAGCTCACCATTCCGGGGACAGGGATCGAACACCGGGGAGCTGTTTTTT
-	TRBD1	TRBJ1-5	TRBV27	CASSSPGQGNQPQHF	TGTGCCAGCAGTTCTCCGGGACAGGGCAATCAGCCCCAGCATTTT
-	-	TRBJ2-2	TRBV25-1	CASSVQGSLTTGELFF	TGTGCCAGCAGTGTTCAAGGGTCCCTTACCACCGGGGAGCTGTTTTTT
-	TRBD1	TRBJ2-5	TRBV2	CASSEEKTGGETQYF	TGTGCCAGCAGTGAAGAAAAGACAGGGGGAGAGACCCAGTACTTC
-	-	TRBJ1-4	TRBV4-3	CASSLRTAQNEKLFF	TGCGCCAGCAGCCTTAGGACAGCCCAAAATGAAAAACTGTTTTTT
-	-	TRBJ1-2	TRBV5-8	CASSLIRVFGGYTF	TGTGCCAGCAGCTTGATCAGGGTGTTTGGGGGCTACACCTTC
once	TRBD1	TRBJ2-3	TRBV6-5	CASRPTGGAGDTQYF	TGTGCCAGCAGGCCCACAGGGGGCGCTGGGGATACGCAGTATTTT
-	-	TRBJ2-3	TRBV24-1	CATTDTHRTDTQYF	TGTGCCACCACCGATACACACCGCACAGATACGCAGTATTTT
-	-	TRBJ2-3	TRBV24-1	CATSDPGETAADTQYF	TGTGCCACCAGTGACCCCGGGGAGACAGCCGCAGATACGCAGTATTTT
-	-	TRBJ2-3	TRBV6-6	CASCPLGTDTQYF	TGTGCCAGCTGCCCTTTAGGCACAGATACGCAGTATTTT
-	TRBD1	TRBJ2-5	TRBV18	CASPTGLGETQYF	TGTGCCAGCCCGACAGGGCTCGGAGAGACCCAGTACTTC
few	-	TRBJ2-5	TRBV4-1	CASSQNQGNWETQYF	TGCGCCAGCAGTCAAAATCAAGGGAATTGGGAGACCCAGTACTTC
-	TRBD1	TRBJ1-4	TRBV24-1	CATSDPGTGGNEKLFF	TGTGCCACCAGTGACCCTGGGACAGGGGGGAATGAAAAACTGTTTTTT
-	-	TRBJ2-1	TRBV10-1	CASSPGRLGYNEQFF	TGCGCCAGCAGCCCGGGACGTCTGGGCTACAATGAGCAGTTCTTC
-	-	TRBJ1-2	TRBV5-1	CASSLDTSFYGYTF	TGCGCCAGCAGCTTGGATACCAGTTTCTATGGCTACACCTTC
-	-	TRBJ1-5	TRBV5-5	CASSSQPQVGNQPQHF	TGTGCCAGCAGCTCTCAGCCCCAGGTTGGCAATCAGCCCCAGCATTTT
-	TRBD1	TRBJ2-5	TRBV7-2	CASSPGQGARETQYF	TGTGCCAGCAGCCCGGGACAGGGGGCCCGAGAGACCCAGTACTTC
-	-	TRBJ2-5	TRBV7-3	CASSLYSPETQYF	TGTGCCAGCAGCTTATATAGTCCGGAGACCCAGTACTTC
once	TRBD1	TRBJ2-2	TRBV7-8	CASSPRTGTTANTGELFF	TGTGCCAGCAGCCCCCGGACAGGGACCACCGCGAACACCGGGGAGCTGTTTTTT
-	-	TRBJ2-3	TRBV19	CASSPRGLDTQYF	TGTGCCAGTAGTCCGAGGGGTTTAGATACGCAGTATTTT
-	TRBD1	TRBJ1-5	TRBV4-2	CASSPGQGANQPQHF	TGTGCCAGCAGCCCCGGACAGGGGGCTAATCAGCCCCAGCATTTT